This entry lists 28 T cell receptor beta chains sequenced from one sample in a study of siplizumab effects on memory and regulatory T cells. Sequencing was performed with immunoSEQ multiplex PCR; in TCRdb, only in-frame clones are kept and a portion is missing. The sample holds tens of thousands of clones, about 91% seen once. The sequencing sample was made of Tregs sorted from blood. The source of these receptors is a human donor in good health.

The rearrangement uses TRBV6-6 and TRBJ2-2, with TRBD1 as a possible D gene (6 bases). The CDR3 extends over 15 amino acids. Germline V CDR1 and CDR2: MNHNY, SVGAGI (reference sequence). The ends were cut back, 6 bases at V and 1 base at J, with 12 bases in the middle. The CDR3: CASRSGQQNTGELFF. CDR3 sequence (DNA): TGTGCCAGCAGGTCCGGACAGCAGAACACCGGGGAGCTGTTTTTT.

The rearrangement joins TRBV7-3 to TRBJ2-3; 7 positions agree with TRBD1. Losses at the gene ends were 2 bases for V and 3 bases for J; bases not matched to a gene: 8. This CDR3 is built from 16 residues. Germline CDR1 is SGHTA and CDR2 is FQGTGA. CDR3 nucleotide sequence: TGTGCCAGCAGCTTAGTTCCAGGGGGTAGGACAGATACGCAGTATTTT. Translated: CASSLVPGGRTDTQYF.

The chain has TRBV19 and TRBJ1-5; D unclear. The CDR3 totals 14 residues. The V end was cut by 4 bases, the J end by 4 bases, with 11 bases between. Germline assignment: CDR1 LNHDA and CDR2 SQIVND (reference sequence). The CDR3 bases are TGTGCCAGTAGTAAAAATGTGGGGAATCAGCCCCAGCATTTT. Protein sequence: CASSKNVGNQPQHF. Variable domain in full (rest from reference TRBV19 and TRBJ1-5): DGGITQSPKYLFRKEGQNVTLSCEQNLNHDAMYWYRQDPGQGLRLIYYSQIVNDFQKGDIAEGYSVSREKKESFPLTVTSAQKNPTAFYLCASSKNVGNQPQHFGDGTRLSIL.

The chain joins TRBV5-1 to TRBJ1-1; D remains ambiguous. The length of the CDR3 is 15 residues. V lost 4 bases and J lost 3, with 16 bases in between. The V gene's germline CDR1 is SGHRS and CDR2 YFSETQ. CDR3 in DNA: TGCGCCAGCAGCCCGGTCGGGTACGGGGACACTGAAGCTTTCTTT. This encodes CASSPVGYGDTEAFF.

This clone occurred once. The rearrangement links TRBV7-2 to TRBJ1-2; D is uncertain. Germline CDR1 SGHTA, CDR2 FQGNSA. This CDR3 is built from 13 residues. The ends were cut back, 6 bases at V and 5 bases at J, with 13 bases in the middle. The CDR3 here is CASRKTGSYGYTF. The DNA for the CDR3 is TGTGCCAGCAGAAAAACCGGGAGTTATGGCTACACCTTC.

The chain uses TRBV7-2 and TRBJ2-2; D not resolved. The ends were cut back, 5 bases at V and 0 bases at J, with 7 bases in the middle. Germline CDR1 SGHTA, CDR2 FQGNSA. The CDR3 runs to 14 residues. CDR3 nucleotide sequence: TGTGCCAGCAGCCCCTTAGCGAACACCGGGGAGCTGTTTTTT. It translates to CASSPLANTGELFF. The whole variable domain, remainder taken from reference TRBV7-2 and TRBJ2-2, is GAGVSQSPSNKVTEKGKDVELRCDPISGHTALYWYRQSLGQGLEFLIYFQGNSAPDKSGLPSDRFSAERTGGSVSTLTIQRTQQEDSAVYLCASSPLANTGELFFGEGSRLTVL.

The chain has TRBV5-1 and TRBJ2-1, with D unresolved. V was shortened by 0 bases and J by 4 bases, with 14 bases between the two germline ends. The germline V gene has CDR1 SGHRS and CDR2 YFSETQ. This CDR3 has 16 amino acids. CDR3 residues: CASSLVSQPMYNEQFF. Written as DNA, the CDR3 is TGCGCCAGCAGCTTGGTAAGCCAGCCTATGTACAATGAGCAGTTCTTC.

The rearrangement uses TRBV15 and TRBJ2-3; a possible D gene is TRBD2 (6 bases). Germline loops: CDR1 LNHNV, CDR2 YYDKDF (reference sequence). This CDR3 region has 17 residues. V was clipped by 0 bases and J by 4 bases, with 17 bases between them. The CDR3 DNA reads TGTGCCACCAGCAGAGACCCCCTGGGGGGTAGGCCAGATACGCAGTATTTT. It specifies CATSRDPLGGRPDTQYF.

The V gene is TRBV28, the J gene TRBJ1-5; D ambiguous. CDR1 and CDR2 (germline): MDHEN, SYDVKM. The V gene lost 3 bases and the J gene lost 7 bases, with 16 bases spanning the gap. The CDR3 has 15 amino acids. CDR3 nucleotide sequence: TGTGCCAGCAGTTTGGGTTCAACCGGAGACCAGCCCCAGCATTTT. As protein: CASSLGSTGDQPQHF.

This chain connects TRBV15 to TRBJ2-7; D is unresolved. In germline, CDR1 is LNHNV, CDR2 YYDKDF (reference sequence). The V end was cut by 0 bases, the J end by 5 bases, with 14 bases between. The CDR3 is 15 amino acids. The CDR3 protein is CATSRDPGSWNEQYF. CDR3 nucleotide sequence: TGTGCCACCAGCAGAGATCCTGGGTCTTGGAACGAGCAGTACTTC.

This chain links TRBV19 with TRBJ1-2, with 8 bases matching TRBD1. V trimming: 4 bases; J trimming: 5 bases; junction bases outside the gene matches: 9. The CDR3 is made up of 15 amino acids. Germline loops: CDR1 LNHDA, CDR2 SQIVND (reference sequence). This CDR3 reads CASSTAMTGAYGYTF. DNA of the CDR3: TGTGCCAGTAGTACGGCTATGACAGGGGCTTATGGCTACACCTTC.

The chain employs TRBV7-2 and TRBJ1-1; no clear D. Germline values: CDR1 SGHTA, CDR2 FQGNSA. Between the trimmed V and J ends, which lost 6 bases and 2 bases, there was a span of 10 bases. There are 13 residues in the CDR3. The CDR3 is CASSQTVNTEAFF. The CDR3 region has the DNA TGTGCCAGCAGTCAGACGGTTAACACTGAAGCTTTCTTT.

This sequence joins TRBV7-2 and TRBJ2-2; 7 bases are shared with TRBD1. CDR3 length equals 13 residues. After removal of 6 bases from V and 6 bases from J, the junction contained 4 bases not matched to a gene. Looked up from germline, CDR1 is SGHTA and CDR2 is FQGNSA. The CDR3, as DNA: TGTGCCAGCAGATACCAGGGGGCCGGGGAGCTGTTTTTT. This sequence encodes CASRYQGAGELFF.

This chain connects TRBV7-9 to TRBJ1-4; D is ambiguous. The CDR3 consists of 14 residues. In germline, CDR1 is SEHNR, CDR2 FQNEAQ (reference sequence). V shed 2 bases and J shed 6 bases, with 10 bases lying between them. The CDR3 DNA is TGTGCCAGCAGCTTAAGTGGCGGGTATGAAAAACTGTTTTTT. This codes for CASSLSGGYEKLFF. Complete variable domain (other parts from reference TRBV7-9 and TRBJ1-4): DTGVSQNPRHKITKRGQNVTFRCDPISEHNRLYWYRQTLGQGPEFLTYFQNEAQLEKSRLLSDRFSAERPKGSFSTLEIQRTEQGDSAMYLCASSLSGGYEKLFFGSGTQLSVL.

The gene calls are TRBV30 and TRBJ2-7, with a tentative D call TRBD1 (6 bases). CDR1 and CDR2 (germline): GTSNPN, SVGIG (reference sequence). Between the trimmed V and J ends, which lost 2 bases and 10 bases, there was a span of 15 bases. The CDR3 runs to 12 residues. In nucleotides, the CDR3 is TGTGCCTGGAGTCGCAAACAGGGTTTACAGTACTTC. It encodes CAWSRKQGLQYF.

V is TRBV19 and J is TRBJ1-4; D possibly corresponds to TRBD1 (5 bases). The CDR3 has 16 amino acids. The germline V gene encodes CDR1 LNHDA and CDR2 SQIVND (reference sequence). V was shortened by 6 bases and J by 0 bases, with 14 bases between the two germline ends. The CDR3 spells CASSHLTGATNEKLFF. CDR3 DNA: TGTGCCAGTAGCCATTTAACAGGAGCAACTAATGAAAAACTGTTTTTT.

The chain is built from TRBV5-6 and TRBJ1-5; TRBD1 aligns across 10 bases. The CDR3 contains 14 residues. The V segment lost 4 bases and the J segment 9 bases; nucleotides outside the gene matches: 7. Germline CDR1 SGHDT, CDR2 YYEEEE. The CDR3 nucleotides are TGTGCCAGCAGCGGACAGGGGGTCATATCGCCCCAGCATTTT. Translation: CASSGQGVISPQHF.

V is TRBV20-1 and J is TRBJ1-1, with no clear D. This CDR3 has 11 residues. The V gene lost 6 bases and the J gene lost 10 bases, with 15 bases spanning the gap. Germline V CDR1 and CDR2: DFQATT, SNEGSKA (reference sequence). The CDR3 here is CSARPNRGAFF. The CDR3 DNA is TGCAGTGCCAGGCCGAACCGGGGAGCTTTCTTT.

The chain employs TRBV2 and TRBJ2-5, with D possibly matching TRBD2 (5 bases). Germline CDR1 reads SNHLY; CDR2 reads FYNNEI. This CDR3 is 15 amino acids long. V was shortened by 7 bases and J by 2 bases, with 17 bases between the two germline ends. CDR3 in DNA: TGTGCCAGCACGCGGACCCTAGCCCCACAAGAGACCCAGTACTTC. Protein product: CASTRTLAPQETQYF.

This chain joins TRBV7-2 and TRBJ2-5; TRBD2 agrees at 9 bases. CDR1 SGHTA and CDR2 FQGNSA come from the germline V gene. V was clipped by 5 bases and J by 7 bases; unmatched bases: 8. The CDR3 extends over 14 amino acids. The CDR3 DNA sequence: TGTGCCAGCAGCGCGGGCGGGGGGGCCAGGACCCAGTACTTC. This gives the protein CASSAGGGARTQYF.

This clone counts as medium-sized (0.01 to 0.1%). V usage is TRBV29-1 and J usage is TRBJ1-5, with D uncertain. Germline CDR1 is SQVTM and CDR2 is ANQGSEA. The CDR3 has 13 amino acids. The V and J ends lost 7 bases and 1 base respectively, with 11 bases between them. CDR3 nucleotides: TGCAGCGCCAGCGAGGAGAGCAATCAGCCCCAGCATTTT. It encodes CSASEESNQPQHF.

This clone came up a few times. J is TRBJ1-1 and V is TRBV28; D gene unclear. CDR3 length: 14 amino acids. Trimming pared 6 bases from V and 6 bases from J, leaving 17 bases between. In germline, CDR1 is MDHEN, CDR2 SYDVKM. The chain's CDR3 is CASSLRKAFAEAFF. The CDR3 DNA reads as TGTGCCAGCAGCCTGCGGAAAGCATTCGCTGAAGCTTTCTTT.

The V gene is TRBV18, the J gene TRBJ1-2, with no clear D. The length of the CDR3 is 13 residues. V lost 3 bases, J lost 8 bases, and 13 bases lay in between. The germline CDR1 and CDR2 sequences are KGHSH and LQKENI. The DNA for the CDR3 is TGTGCCAGCTCACCGCCGGACTCCGAGGGCTACACCTTC. Translation gives CASSPPDSEGYTF. Using reference TRBV18 and TRBJ1-2 for the parts outside the CDR3, the full variable domain is NAGVMQNPRHLVRRRGQEARLRCSPMKGHSHVYWYRQLPEEGLKFMVYLQKENIIDESGMPKERFSAEFPKEGPSILRIQQVVRGDSAAYFCASSPPDSEGYTFGSGTRLTVV.

The V call is TRBV5-1, the J call TRBJ2-7; tentatively, D is TRBD1 (6 bases). Per the germline V gene, CDR1 is SGHRS and CDR2 is YFSETQ. The ends were cut back, 4 bases at V and 3 bases at J, with 11 bases in the middle. The CDR3 runs 13 residues. CDR3 residues: CASSLQDSYEQYF. In DNA form, the CDR3 reads TGCGCCAGCAGCCTACAGGACAGCTACGAGCAGTACTTC.

This clone has only one observation. V usage is TRBV19 and J usage is TRBJ2-3; D remains ambiguous. The CDR3 totals 11 residues. V lost 3 bases, J lost 5 bases, and 3 bases lay in between. CDR1 is LNHDA and CDR2 is SQIVND in the germline V gene (reference sequence). The CDR3 DNA follows: TGTGCCAGTAGTATGGTAGATACGCAGTATTTT. This encodes CASSMVDTQYF.

V gene TRBV27 combines with J gene TRBJ1-4; D is unclear. The CDR3 contains 16 residues. CDR1 MNHEY and CDR2 SMNVEV come from the germline V gene (reference sequence). The ends were cut back, 2 bases at V and 10 bases at J, with 20 bases in the middle. The CDR3 nucleotides are TGTGCCAGCAGTTTAGACCCTGAGAATGGAATCGGAAAACTGTTTTTT. The encoded protein is CASSLDPENGIGKLFF.

In its sample, this clone was seen once. The V call is TRBV2, the J call TRBJ1-2; D is uncertain. Germline loops: CDR1 SNHLY, CDR2 FYNNEI. Trimming took 3 bases from V and 8 from J, leaving 16 bases between them. The CDR3 consists of 14 residues. The CDR3 DNA is TGTGCCAGCAGTGAGAGTTCGCAGTCGGGGGGCTACACCTTC. It yields the protein CASSESSQSGGYTF.

The CDR3 protein is CATSRAGPLHF. DNA of the CDR3: TGTGCCACCAGCAGGGCGGGACCCCTCCACTTT. This sequence joins TRBV15 and TRBJ1-6; D is unresolved. CDR3 length: 11 residues. Between the trimmed V and J ends, which lost 3 bases and 12 bases, there was a span of 6 bases. Germline V gene data show CDR1 as LNHNV and CDR2 as YYDKDF (reference sequence).